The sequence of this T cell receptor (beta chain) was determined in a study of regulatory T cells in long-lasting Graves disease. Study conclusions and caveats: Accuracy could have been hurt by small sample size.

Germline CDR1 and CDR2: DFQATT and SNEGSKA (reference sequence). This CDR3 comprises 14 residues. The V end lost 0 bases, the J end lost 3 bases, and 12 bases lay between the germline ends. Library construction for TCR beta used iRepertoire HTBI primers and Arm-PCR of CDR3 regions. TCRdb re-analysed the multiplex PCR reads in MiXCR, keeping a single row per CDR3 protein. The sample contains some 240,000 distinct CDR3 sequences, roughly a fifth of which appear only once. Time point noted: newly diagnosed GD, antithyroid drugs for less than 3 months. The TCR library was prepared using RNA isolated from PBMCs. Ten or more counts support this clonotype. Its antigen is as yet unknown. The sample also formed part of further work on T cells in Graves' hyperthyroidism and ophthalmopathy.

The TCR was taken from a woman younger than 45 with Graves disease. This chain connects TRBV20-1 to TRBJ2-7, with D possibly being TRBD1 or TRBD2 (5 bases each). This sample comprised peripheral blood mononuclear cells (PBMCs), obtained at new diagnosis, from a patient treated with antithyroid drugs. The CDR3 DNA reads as TGCAGTGCTAGAGAGTCGGGACGTTTCTACGAGCAGTACTTC. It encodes CSARESGRFYEQYF.